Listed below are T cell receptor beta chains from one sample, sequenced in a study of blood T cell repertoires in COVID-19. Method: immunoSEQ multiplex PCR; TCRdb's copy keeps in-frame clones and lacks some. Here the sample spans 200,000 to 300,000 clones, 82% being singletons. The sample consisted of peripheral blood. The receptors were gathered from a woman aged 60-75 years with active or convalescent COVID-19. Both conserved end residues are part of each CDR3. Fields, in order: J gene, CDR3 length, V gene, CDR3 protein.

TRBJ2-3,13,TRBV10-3,CAIRGQGADTQYF
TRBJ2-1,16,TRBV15,CATSPLGRGSYNEQFF
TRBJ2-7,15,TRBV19,CASSMGRKGIHEQYF
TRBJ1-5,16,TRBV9,CASSPGTAPANQPQHF
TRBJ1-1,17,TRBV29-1,CSVRGGTGWYGNTEAFF
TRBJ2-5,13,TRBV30,CAWSRLVKETQYF
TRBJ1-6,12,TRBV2,CASIGPLGTPHF
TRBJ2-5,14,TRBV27,CASRSAGGPHSQYF
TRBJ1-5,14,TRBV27,CASSPQGPDRPQHF
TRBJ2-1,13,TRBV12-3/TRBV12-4,CASSPTEYNEQFF
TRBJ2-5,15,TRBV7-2,CASSLAAVPGETQYF
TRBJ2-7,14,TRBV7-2,CASSRPPGRNEQYF
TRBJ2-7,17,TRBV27,CASSSQEPMGQRYEQYF
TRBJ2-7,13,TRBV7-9,CASSADSSYEQYF
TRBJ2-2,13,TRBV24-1,CATSGGSTGELFF
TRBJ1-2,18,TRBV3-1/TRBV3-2,CASSHNVSPRARLYGYTF
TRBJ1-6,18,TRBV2,CASSASVQESSYNSPLHF
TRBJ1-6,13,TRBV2,CASSEVPNSPLHF
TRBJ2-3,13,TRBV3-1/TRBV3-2,CASSQVLAGTQYF
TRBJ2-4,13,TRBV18,CASSLGGGNIQYF
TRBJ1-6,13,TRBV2,CARGEQVRGSLHF
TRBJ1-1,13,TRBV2,CASRRDSNTEAFF
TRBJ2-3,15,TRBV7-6,CASSGERGGTDTQYF
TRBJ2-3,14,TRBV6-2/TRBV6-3,CASSSRGGQDTQYF
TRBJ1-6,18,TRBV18,CASSPHSGVSSYNSPLHF
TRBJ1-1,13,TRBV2,CASKRWEDTEAFF
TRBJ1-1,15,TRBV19,CASSSRGSVRTEAFF
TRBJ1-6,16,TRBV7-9,CASSSTEGGKISPLHF
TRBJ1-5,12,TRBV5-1,CATQGFGQPQHF
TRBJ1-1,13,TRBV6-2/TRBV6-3,CASSYQVPTEAFF
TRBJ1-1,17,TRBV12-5,CASGRGQGNGGGTEAFF
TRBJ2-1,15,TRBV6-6,CASSPAGPGSNEQFF
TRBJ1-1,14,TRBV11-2,CASSLVLMNTEAFF
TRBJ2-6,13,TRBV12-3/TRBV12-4,CASSFSGANVLTF
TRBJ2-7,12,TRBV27,CASRRTGGEQYF
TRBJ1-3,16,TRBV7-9,CASSLRTGGSGNTIYF
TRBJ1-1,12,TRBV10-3,CAISPTGREAFF
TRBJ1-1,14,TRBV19,CASIPRGHFTEAFF
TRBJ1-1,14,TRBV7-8,CASSLYGLNTEAFF
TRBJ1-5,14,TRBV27,CASSLRTANQPQHF